Following are 32 T cell receptor beta chains from one sample sequenced in a study of T cell repertoires in cytomegalovirus infection. TCRdb re-called the reads through MiXCR, storing one row per CDR3 protein. This sample has around 450,000 distinct CDR3 sequences, with approximately 31% found just once. The specimen was PBMCs. These receptors originate from a human donor in good health (CMV status not recorded). Some clones in this sample may be carry-over from other donors' samples.

Only a few counts were recorded for this clonotype. The chain employs TRBV7-9 and TRBJ2-1; TRBD2 agrees at 8 bases. The V segment lost 2 bases and the J segment 3 bases; nucleotides outside the gene matches: 6. There are 16 residues in the CDR3. Germline lookup yields CDR1 SEHNR and CDR2 FQNEAQ (reference sequence). CDR3 sequence: CASSLWVAGGYNEQFF. The CDR3 DNA reads TGTGCCAGCAGCTTATGGGTCGCGGGGGGCTACAATGAGCAGTTCTTC.

This clonotype has a handful of counts. The V gene is TRBV7-9, the J gene TRBJ2-2, with 9 bases matching TRBD1. Trimming took 4 bases from V and 2 from J; bases not matched to a gene: 5. The CDR3 consists of 16 residues. Germline V lookup: CDR1 SEHNR, CDR2 FQNEAQ (reference sequence). The DNA of the CDR3 is TGTGCCAGCAGCTACTGGACAGGGGTCAACACCGGGGAGCTGTTTTTT. Translation gives CASSYWTGVNTGELFF.

This clonotype has at least ten counts. This chain connects TRBV7-9 to TRBJ1-4; 10 nucleotides align to TRBD1. The V and J ends lost 5 bases and 4 bases, in that order; junction bases with no gene match: 4. CDR3 length equals 15 residues. CDR1 SEHNR and CDR2 FQNEAQ come from the germline V gene (reference sequence). This CDR3 reads CASSRRTGGNEKLFF. CDR3 nucleotides: TGTGCCAGCAGCAGGCGGACAGGGGGTAATGAAAAACTGTTTTTT. The entire variable domain, with the rest obtained from reference TRBV7-9 and TRBJ1-4, is as follows: DTGVSQNPRHKITKRGQNVTFRCDPISEHNRLYWYRQTLGQGPEFLTYFQNEAQLEKSRLLSDRFSAERPKGSFSTLEIQRTEQGDSAMYLCASSRRTGGNEKLFFGSGTQLSVL.

J is TRBJ2-3 and V is TRBV10-3, with 9 bases matching TRBD1. Per germline, CDR1 ENHRY and CDR2 SYGVKD. CDR3 size: 13 residues. V was clipped by 6 bases and J by 13 bases; unmatched bases: 11. The CDR3 reads CAIRGTGPGREYF. In DNA form, the CDR3 reads TGTGCCATCAGGGGGACAGGGCCCGGTCGGGAGTATTTT.

Of note for this clonotype: Given a much more abundant clone one base away, this may be a read error. The V gene is TRBV7-3, the J gene TRBJ2-4, with 7 bases fitting TRBD2. Per germline, CDR1 SGHTA and CDR2 FQGTGA. The CDR3 loop spans 16 amino acids. CDR3 DNA: TGTGCCAGCAGCTTAGGGACTACAGGAGGCAAAAACATTCAGTCCTTC. As protein: CASSLGTTGGKNIQSF.

This chain links TRBV13 with TRBJ2-7; TRBD2 aligns across 9 bases. V lost 4 bases and J lost 3; bases outside the gene matches: 10. This CDR3 contains 16 residues. From germline, CDR1 is PRHDT and CDR2 FYEKMQ (reference sequence). CDR3 residues: CASSSWGAGGNYEQYF. CDR3 DNA: TGTGCCAGCAGCTCCTGGGGAGCGGGGGGAAACTACGAGCAGTACTTC.

This clonotype was counted at least ten times. V is TRBV11-3 and J is TRBJ2-7; D is perhaps TRBD1 or TRBD2 (5 bases each). V was shortened by 5 bases and J by 3 bases, with 14 bases between the two germline ends. There are 14 residues in the CDR3. The V gene's germline CDR1 is SGHNT and CDR2 YENEEA. CDR3 nucleotide sequence: TGTGCCAGCAGCCGGGGACGCCCTCACTACGAGCAGTACTTC. Its translation is CASSRGRPHYEQYF.

The J gene is TRBJ1-6, the V gene TRBV7-4; no definite D call. CDR1 SGHVT and CDR2 SQSDAQ come from the germline V gene. The V gene lost 4 bases and the J gene lost 8 bases, with 9 bases spanning the gap. The CDR3 spans 13 residues. The chain's CDR3 is CASSSPLDSPLHF. The CDR3 bases are TGTGCCAGCAGCTCCCCTCTCGATTCACCCCTCCACTTT.

This clonotype was seen only a few times. The chain links TRBV7-9 to TRBJ2-3; perhaps D is TRBD1 or TRBD2 (5 bases each). Germline assignment: CDR1 SEHNR and CDR2 FQNEAQ (reference sequence). The CDR3 contains 15 residues. The germline V and J ends were trimmed by 2 bases and 2 bases, with 11 bases remaining between them. The chain's CDR3 is CASSLPGPHTDTQYF. The CDR3 region has the DNA TGTGCCAGCAGCTTACCGGGACCACACACAGATACGCAGTATTTT.

This clonotype was detected ten times or more. This chain links TRBV7-2 with TRBJ2-3; TRBD1 aligns across 7 bases. Unmatched junction bases numbered 6, after V lost 4 bases and J lost 5 bases. From germline, CDR1 is SGHTA and CDR2 FQGNSA. CDR3 size: 14 residues. CDR3 protein: CASSWGTALDTQYF. CDR3 bases: TGTGCCAGCAGCTGGGGGACAGCGCTAGATACGCAGTATTTT.

This clonotype was counted a few times. The V and J genes are TRBV19 and TRBJ1-5; D gene ambiguous. V lost 5 bases and J lost 5, with 10 bases in between. There are 13 residues in the CDR3. Germline loops: CDR1 LNHDA, CDR2 SQIVND (reference sequence). CDR3 loop: CASSPDHHQPQHF. As DNA, the CDR3 is TGTGCCAGTAGTCCGGACCATCATCAGCCCCAGCATTTT.

Many counts were recorded for this clonotype. The chain combines TRBV7-2 with TRBJ2-5; no clear D. Germline assignment: CDR1 SGHTA and CDR2 FQGNSA. The CDR3 has 13 amino acids. V lost 1 base and J 5 bases, leaving 8 bases between the germline ends. The CDR3 region is CASSLGTVETQYF. The CDR3 DNA sequence: TGTGCCAGCAGCTTAGGGACGGTGGAGACCCAGTACTTC.

A few counts support this clonotype. The genes are TRBV6-4 and TRBJ1-2, with no clear D. V lost 5 bases, J lost 4 bases, and 14 bases lay in between. CDR3 length equals 14 residues. Germline V gene lookup returns CDR1 MRHNA and CDR2 SNTAGT. The CDR3 is CASSQDLSFYGYTF. The CDR3 coding sequence is TGTGCCAGCAGTCAGGACTTAAGCTTCTATGGCTACACCTTC.

This clonotype occurred a few times. The J gene is TRBJ1-2, the V gene TRBV20-1; TRBD1 is a possible D gene (6 bases). The CDR3 sequence is 13 residues long. Germline lookup yields CDR1 DFQATT and CDR2 SNEGSKA (reference sequence). V lost 2 bases and J 2 bases, leaving 9 bases between the germline ends. The CDR3 DNA is TGCAGTGCTAGACACGACAGGAACTATGGCTACACCTTC. Translated, it gives CSARHDRNYGYTF.

This clonotype was counted at least ten times. The gene calls are TRBV6-5 and TRBJ2-6; D might be TRBD1 or TRBD2, each matching 6 bases. This CDR3 comprises 16 residues. Germline CDR1 reads MNHEY; CDR2 reads SVGAGI. V dropped 2 bases and J dropped 2 bases, with 10 bases sitting between them. This chain's CDR3 is CASSYEGGPGANVLTF. DNA of the CDR3: TGTGCCAGCAGTTACGAAGGGGGGCCTGGGGCCAACGTCCTGACTTTC.

Notes on this clonotype: This is likely a read error, given that the CDR3 carries no conserved phenylalanine or tryptophan at its end. In DNA form, the CDR3 reads TGCGCCAGCAGCCAAGGATTGTATAATTCACCCCTCCACTTA. Encoded protein: CASSQGLYNSPLHL. The chain recombines TRBV4-1 with TRBJ1-6; unclear D gene. The length of the CDR3 is 14 residues. Deletions cut 1 base from V and 4 bases from J, with 5 bases between. CDR1 and CDR2 from the germline V gene are MGHRA and YSYEKL.

The table lists this clonotype with a few counts. The chain is built from TRBV28 and TRBJ1-5, with D maybe TRBD1 (5 bases). The V and J ends lost 1 base and 1 base respectively, with 17 bases between them. There are 18 residues in the CDR3. Germline V lookup: CDR1 MDHEN, CDR2 SYDVKM. CDR3 amino acids: CASSLFPWGRGSNQPQHF. For the CDR3, the DNA is TGTGCCAGCAGTTTATTCCCCTGGGGGAGGGGAAGCAATCAGCCCCAGCATTTT.

This chain uses TRBV6-6 with TRBJ2-6; unclear D gene. Germline V lookup: CDR1 MNHNY, CDR2 SVGAGI (reference sequence). V gave up 6 bases and J gave up 0 bases, with 9 bases separating them. This CDR3 contains 15 residues. The CDR3: CASRVHVSGANVLTF. CDR3 in DNA: TGTGCCAGCAGGGTACATGTCTCTGGGGCCAACGTCCTGACTTTC.

The chain uses TRBV9 and TRBJ2-5; possibly TRBD1 for D (6 bases). Germline CDR1 and CDR2: SGDLS and YYNGEE. The length of the CDR3 is 15 residues. With 4 bases removed from V and 5 bases from J, the gap between germline ends came to 18 bases. Here the CDR3 reads CASSTTGHTSETQYF. CDR3 in DNA: TGTGCCAGCAGCACCACGGGACACACCTCGGAGACCCAGTACTTC.

Many counts were recorded for this clonotype. The chain couples TRBV4-2 to TRBJ2-2; tentative D call: TRBD1 (5 bases). V was cut by 2 bases and J by 4 bases, with 11 bases left in between. CDR1 and CDR2 (germline): LGHNA, YNFKEQ. The CDR3 runs 15 residues. The CDR3 spells CASSQTPDSTGELFF. DNA of the CDR3: TGTGCCAGCAGCCAAACCCCCGACAGCACCGGGGAGCTGTTTTTT.

A few counts support this clonotype. V is TRBV4-3 and J is TRBJ1-6, with 8 bases identical to TRBD1. The ends lost 1 base at V and 7 bases at J; junction bases unmatched: 3. CDR1 is LGHNA, CDR2 YSLEER, per germline. The CDR3 is 15 residues long. This CDR3 reads CASSQVHRGNSPLHF. The CDR3 region has the DNA TGCGCCAGCAGCCAAGTGCACAGGGGGAATTCACCCCTCCACTTT.

The chain has TRBV6-1 and TRBJ2-1, with a weak D call TRBD2 (5 bases). Germline values: CDR1 MNHNS, CDR2 SASEGT. V lost 6 bases and J 7 bases, leaving 13 bases between the germline ends. CDR3 size: 13 residues. This CDR3 is CASSQPPGNEQFF. CDR3 sequence (DNA): TGTGCCAGCAGCCAGCCACCGGGGAATGAGCAGTTCTTC.

This rearrangement joins TRBV11-2 to TRBJ1-2, with D unresolved. The CDR3 runs 15 residues. Germline CDR1 is SGHAT and CDR2 is FQNNGV. Trimming took 0 bases from V and 6 from J, leaving 14 bases between them. This chain's CDR3 is CASSLESGRHHGYTF. CDR3 in DNA: TGTGCCAGCAGCTTAGAGTCTGGGAGACACCATGGCTACACCTTC.

The chain employs TRBV4-3 and TRBJ1-5; 12 nucleotides match TRBD1. The CDR3 has 17 residues. CDR1 is LGHNA and CDR2 is YSLEER in the germline V gene. Losses at the gene ends were 4 bases for V and 7 bases for J; bases not matched to a gene: 11. The CDR3 here is CASSRPGTGGAKQPQHF. Written as DNA, the CDR3 is TGCGCCAGCAGCCGTCCGGGGACAGGGGGCGCGAAACAGCCCCAGCATTTT.

The gene calls are TRBV7-8 and TRBJ2-5, with TRBD2 matching over 7 bases. Germline CDR1 is SGHVS and CDR2 is FQNEAQ. CDR3 size: 16 residues. The trim removed 7 bases at V and 1 base at J, leaving 12 bases unmatched. In DNA form, the CDR3 reads TGTGCCAGCACCCAATCTGCCGGGGGGTCCCAAGAGACCCAGTACTTC. Protein: CASTQSAGGSQETQYF.

The V gene is TRBV29-1, the J gene TRBJ1-2; a weak D match, TRBD1 (5 bases). The V gene's germline CDR1 is SQVTM and CDR2 ANQGSEA. The V end was cut by 1 base, the J end by 5 bases, with 11 bases between. The CDR3 has 13 amino acids. The CDR3 here is CSVEVSTAYGYTF. CDR3 bases: TGCAGCGTTGAAGTGTCGACAGCTTATGGCTACACCTTC.

In the case of this clonotype: It is likely a read error, because the conserved phenylalanine at the end of the CDR3 is missing. The V gene is TRBV12-3 or TRBV12-4, the J gene TRBJ1-1, with a weak D call TRBD1 (5 bases). With 8 bases removed from V and 1 base from J, the gap between germline ends came to 20 bases. The CDR3 length is 16 residues. The CDR3 spells CASRTAGYGGNTEAFC. CDR3 DNA sequence: TGTGCCAGCCGAACCGCAGGGTACGGGGGGAACACTGAAGCTTTCTGT.

The gene calls are TRBV5-4 and TRBJ2-5; possibly TRBD2 for D (5 bases). In germline, CDR1 is SGHNT, CDR2 YYREEE (reference sequence). The CDR3 runs to 15 residues. Trimming removed 4 bases from V and 3 bases from J, with 16 bases in between. The CDR3 is CASSLSGSVKETQYF. CDR3 nucleotides: TGTGCCAGCAGCCTGTCGGGGTCCGTTAAAGAGACCCAGTACTTC.

The V call is TRBV28, the J call TRBJ1-1; D remains ambiguous. The CDR3 spans 13 residues. The V end lost 6 bases, the J end lost 1 base, and 9 bases lay between the germline ends. Germline CDR1 is MDHEN and CDR2 is SYDVKM. The CDR3 DNA follows: TGTGCCAGCAGACCCCAAAAGAACACTGAAGCTTTCTTT. Amino acids: CASRPQKNTEAFF.

This clonotype has ten or more counts. The V call is TRBV7-2, the J call TRBJ2-7; 8 bases map to TRBD2. In germline, CDR1 is SGHTA, CDR2 FQGNSA. V gave up 5 bases and J gave up 3 bases; unmatched junction bases: 6. The CDR3 loop spans 14 amino acids. The CDR3 DNA sequence: TGTGCCAGCAGCCCTACCGGGACTAGCTACGAGCAGTACTTC. Translated, it gives CASSPTGTSYEQYF. Full variable domain (missing parts from reference TRBV7-2 and TRBJ2-7): GAGVSQSPSNKVTEKGKDVELRCDPISGHTALYWYRQSLGQGLEFLIYFQGNSAPDKSGLPSDRFSAERTGGSVSTLTIQRTQQEDSAVYLCASSPTGTSYEQYFGPGTRLTVT.

J is TRBJ2-5 and V is TRBV20-1; 12 bases are a match to TRBD2. V shed 0 bases, J shed 5 bases, and the junction held 13 bases outside the gene matches. CDR3 length equals 18 residues. Germline V gene lookup returns CDR1 DFQATT and CDR2 SNEGSKA (reference sequence). DNA of the CDR3: TGCAGTGCTAGAGAAAGGAGGGCTAGCGGGGGGGCAGGGGAGACCCAGTACTTC. Protein sequence: CSARERRASGGAGETQYF.

This clonotype was picked up many times. This chain connects TRBV7-2 to TRBJ2-3, with TRBD1 identical over 8 bases. Trimming removed 8 bases from V and 4 bases from J; junction bases left unmatched: 11. From germline, CDR1 is SGHTA and CDR2 FQGNSA. The CDR3 is 15 amino acids. The CDR3 nucleotides are TGTGCCAGCTCCGGATCAGGGGGCAGGTCAGATACGCAGTATTTT. This gives the protein CASSGSGGRSDTQYF.